The 21 T cell receptor delta chains given below trace back to one sample, sequenced in a study of γδ T cells in repeated Plasmodium falciparum infection. Gammadelta T cells were flow-sorted from PBMC into Vgamma9/Vdelta2+ and Vdelta2-negative populations for bulk analysis. With CATT, TCRdb re-called clones from the multiplex PCR reads. The table records 45,000 to 60,000 delta-chain clones, 1.9% of them present only once. Specimen: gamma-delta T cells from blood. These receptors all come from a pool of human donors (malaria-infected and uninfected, not separated).

This clone occurred once. The chain has TRDV1 and TRDJ2, with 13 positions matching TRDD3. TCRdb is silent on the J gene; assignment here came from matching the DNA to germline. Unmatched junction bases numbered 48, after V lost 1 base and J lost 1 base. Germline-derived CDR1 and CDR2 are TSWWSYY and QGS. The CDR3 covers 33 residues. This CDR3 is CALGERPLPTSLVLGDTRNHLPPEPLLTAQLFF. Here the CDR3 DNA reads TGTGCTCTTGGGGAACGGCCCCTTCCAACGTCCCTTGTACTGGGGGATACGCGGAATCATCTTCCTCCGGAACCTCTTTTGACAGCACAACTCTTCTTT.

About this clone: This DNA translates differently at residue 15 from the TCRdb protein, which is that of a much larger clone; a read error is likely, and the protein shown is the DNA's own translation. The chain employs TRDV1 and TRDJ1, with 9 bases aligning to TRDD2. The J gene was missing in TCRdb and was found by matching the end of the DNA to germline. Trimming took 4 bases from V and 0 from J; bases not matched to a gene: 24. This CDR3 comprises 22 residues. Germline values: CDR1 TSWWSYY, CDR2 QGS. This chain's CDR3 is CALGGPAFLRNWGWSYTDKLIF. Written as DNA, the CDR3 is TGTGCTCTTGGGGGTCCCGCCTTCCTACGAAACTGGGGATGGAGTTACACCGATAAACTCATCTTT.

This clone was recorded many times. The V and J genes are TRDV1 and TRDJ1, with 12 positions matching TRDD3. V dropped 4 bases and J dropped 1; count of bases not matched to a gene: 28. The germline gives CDR1 TSWWSYY, CDR2 QGS. CDR3 length equals 24 residues. CDR3 loop: CALGAKGGLPITFWGIRGTDKLIF. In nucleotides, the CDR3 is TGTGCTCTTGGGGCAAAAGGAGGCCTTCCTATCACGTTCTGGGGGATACGGGGCACCGATAAACTCATCTTT.

This clone has just a few counts. Translating this DNA gives a protein that differs at residue 10 from the TCRdb one, which belongs to a much larger clone; a read error is likely, and the protein shown is this translation. V is TRDV2 and J is TRDJ1, with D possibly matching TRDD3 (5 bases). The CDR3 is 19 amino acids. Germline CDR1 reads GEAIGNYY; CDR2 reads EKD. V lost 0 bases, J lost 1 base, and 23 bases lay in between. For the CDR3, the DNA is TGTGCCTGTGACACCTTCCCGGCTCTGTGGGATCCTTTCACCGATAAACTCATCTTT. Amino acids: CACDTFPALWDPFTDKLIF.

The table lists this clone with a few counts. A read error is likely here: a far larger clone is one base away. Other DNA sequences in the same sample also yield this CDR3. J gene calling gave no result, while the V gene is TRDV3; whether TRDD3, the table's D call, matches the DNA was not checked. Germline CDR1 TVYSNPD, CDR2 GDNSRS (reference sequence). This CDR3 spans 28 amino acids. In nucleotides, the CDR3 is TGTGCCTTTCTGCGGCGATATTACTTGGACCCTCCTATAAGAGTGGGCTACTGGGGGATCAGATTCACCGATAAACTCATATTT. This translates into CAFLRRYYLDPPIRVGYWGIRFTDKLIF.

Notes on this clone: This DNA's translation and the protein TCRdb lists, from a much larger clone, do not match at residue 16, likely due to a read error; the protein shown is translated from the DNA. The chain uses TRDV2 and TRDJ1, with TRDD3 matching over 7 bases. The J gene was missing in TCRdb and was found by matching the end of the DNA to germline. The CDR3 has 21 residues. Germline trimming cut 2 bases from V and 3 bases from J; bases unmatched to any gene: 26. Germline CDR1 and CDR2: GEAIGNYY and EKD. The CDR3 loop reads CACDKLRGGNASTLYADKLIF. As DNA, the CDR3 is TGTGCCTGTGACAAACTGCGTGGGGGAAACGCATCTACCCTGTACGCCGATAAACTCATCTTT.

Many counts were recorded for this clone. The protein held in TCRdb is that of a much larger clone and does not match this DNA's translation at residue 13, likely because of a read error; the protein shown is translated from the DNA. This sequence joins TRDV2 and TRDJ1; 9 bases line up with TRDD3. Germline V lookup: CDR1 GEAIGNYY, CDR2 EKD. This CDR3 comprises 18 residues. V lost 0 bases, J lost 0 bases, and 10 bases stayed unmatched. The CDR3 sequence is CACDTGSLLGEHTDKLIF. CDR3 bases: TGTGCCTGTGACACCGGTTCCTTACTGGGGGAGCACACCGATAAACTCATCTTT.

The chain couples TRDV1 to TRDJ1, with D possibly being TRDD3 (6 bases). TCRdb supplies no J gene; here it was assigned by aligning the nucleotide sequence to germline. CDR1 and CDR2 from the germline V gene are TSWWSYY and QGS. The CDR3 sequence is 20 residues long. Trimming stripped 4 bases from V and 0 bases from J, with 27 bases between. As DNA, the CDR3 is TGTGCTCTTGGGGGGCGCTGGGTCCGGGGATGCCCCTATTACACCGATAAACTCATCTTT. Amino acids: CALGGRWVRGCPYYTDKLIF.

Worth noting for this clone: A read error is the likely source, as a far larger clone sits one nucleotide away. Other DNA sequences in the same sample also yield this CDR3. The genes are TRDV3 and TRDJ1; possible D gene TRDD3, 6 bases. The J gene, absent from TCRdb, was called here by matching the DNA to germline. Germline CDR1 is TVYSNPD and CDR2 is GDNSRS (reference sequence). Deletions cut 3 bases from V and 6 bases from J, with 17 bases between. This CDR3 spans 13 amino acids. In nucleotides, the CDR3 is TGTGCCTTAAGTCTTTGGGGGCCTCATAAACTCATCTTT. Protein product: CALSLWGPHKLIF.

In its sample, this clone was seen a few times. This DNA translates differently at residue 11 from the TCRdb protein, which is that of a much larger clone; a read error is likely, and the protein shown is the DNA's own translation. The chain is built from TRDV1 and TRDJ1; D unclear. TCRdb leaves out the J gene; it was filled in here by matching the DNA to germline. CDR3 length equals 15 residues. Trimming left V 5 bases short and J 5 bases short, with 18 bases between. The germline V gene encodes CDR1 TSWWSYY and CDR2 QGS. CDR3 sequence reads: CALGPAMHVLDKLIF. CDR3 DNA sequence: TGTGCTCTTGGGCCTGCAATGCACGTACTAGATAAACTCATCTTT.

This clone was picked up a small number of times. This DNA's translation and the protein TCRdb lists, from a much larger clone, do not match at residue 12, likely due to a read error; the protein shown is translated from the DNA. The gene calls are TRDV1 and TRDJ1; the match to TRDD3 covers 9 bases. No J gene is reported in TCRdb; it was inferred here by comparing the DNA with germline. Germline CDR1 is TSWWSYY and CDR2 is QGS. The CDR3 extends over 20 amino acids. V was clipped by 4 bases and J by 0 bases; unmatched bases: 18. DNA of the CDR3: TGTGCTCTTGGGGGCGGCTTCCCGTACTGGGGGACGACGTACACCGATAAACTCATCTTT. As protein: CALGGGFPYWGTTYTDKLIF.

There are a few counts of this clone. A far larger clone is only one base removed, so a read error is likely. Within the sample, other DNA sequences also encode this same CDR3. V is TRDV1 and J is TRDJ4; 7 positions agree with TRDD2. TCRdb lists no J gene, so it was determined here by aligning the DNA to germline. Germline V gene sequence: CDR1 TSWWSYY, CDR2 QGS. The CDR3 runs 15 residues. CDR3 bases: TGTGCCCTTGGGGAACCCTCCTTCCTCCGTACGGCCCTGATCTTT. Its protein product is CALGEPSFLRTALIF.

Notes on this clone: This probably arose from a read error, given a far larger clone one base away. The same CDR3 also results from other DNA sequences found in this sample. V gene assignment gives TRDV2, but the J gene was left uncalled; TRDD3 reflects the table's D call only, with no check against the DNA. Germline V CDR1 and CDR2: GEAIGNYY, EKD. The CDR3 sequence is 15 residues long. The CDR3 DNA reads as TGTGCCTGTGATGACCTGGGGGCCCCCACCGATAAACTCATCTTC. It is translated as CACDDLGAPTDKLIF.

This clone turned up a few times. A far larger clone is a single base away, which makes a read error likely. The same CDR3 also results from other DNA sequences found in this sample. The chain links TRDV2 to TRDJ1, with 9 positions matching TRDD3. Germline values: CDR1 GEAIGNYY, CDR2 EKD. The CDR3 totals 23 residues. CDR3 amino acids: CACDTVESRLGDLGGPNTDKLIF. The CDR3 DNA follows: TGTGCCTGTGACACCGTGGAGAGCCGGCTGGGGGATCTTGGCGGTCCTAACACCGATAAGCTCATCTTT.

Ten or more counts support this clone. TCRdb has a much larger clone's protein, which differs at residue 3 from the translation of this DNA, likely because of a read error; what is shown is the protein translated from the DNA. The chain combines TRDV2 with TRDJ1, with 7 bases that match TRDD3. The J gene was not available in TCRdb and was assigned here by matching the DNA to germline segments. The V gene end was trimmed by 9 bases and the J gene end by 0 bases; junction bases not matched to a gene: 9. The V gene's germline CDR1 is GEAIGNYY and CDR2 EKD. CDR3 size: 14 residues. CDR3 DNA sequence: TGTGCCCGTGGTGGGGGACCGTACACCGATAAACTCATCTTT. The encoded protein is CARGGGPYTDKLIF.

Comment on this clone: TCRdb pairs this DNA with a much larger clone's protein that differs at residue 12, likely a read error; the protein shown was translated from the DNA. The chain carries TRDV2 and TRDJ1, with D perhaps TRDD3 (6 bases). TCRdb offers no J gene call, so here the DNA was matched to germline to obtain one. The CDR3 sequence is 16 residues long. CDR1 and CDR2 from the germline V gene are GEAIGNYY and EKD. CDR3 sequence reads: CACDTGIYRITVKLIF. The CDR3 nucleotides read TGTGCCTGTGACACGGGGATTTATAGGATCACCGTTAAACTCATCTTT.

This clone occurred many times. Since a far larger clone is one base different, this is likely a read error. The same CDR3 is also encoded by other DNA sequences in this sample. The CDR3 nucleotides are TGTGCTCTTGGGGAACAAGTTTTCCTTTCATTTCCACTGGGGGACCGTTGCACCGACAAACTCATCTTT. It translates to CALGEQVFLSFPLGDRCTDKLIF. The chain combines TRDV1 with TRDJ1, with TRDD3 identical over 9 bases. The CDR3 is made up of 23 amino acids. Looked up from germline, CDR1 is TSWWSYY and CDR2 is QGS.

This clone was detected ten times or more. This DNA's translation and the protein TCRdb lists, from a much larger clone, do not match at residue 13, likely due to a read error; the protein shown is translated from the DNA. The chain recombines TRDV2 with TRDJ1; 10 nucleotides align to TRDD3. Looked up from germline, CDR1 is GEAIGNYY and CDR2 is EKD. The CDR3 totals 19 residues. V was pared by 0 bases and J by 1 base, with 13 bases of the junction left unmatched. In nucleotides, the CDR3 is TGTGCCTGTGACACCGTAGGGGGGATACGCCGGCACCGCACCGATAAACTCATCTTT. Translated, it gives CACDTVGGIRRHRTDKLIF.

This clone was counted a few times. The TCRdb record carries a much larger clone's protein, which differs from this DNA's translation at residue 8; a read error is the likely cause, and the protein listed here is the DNA translation. The chain joins TRDV1 to TRDJ1, with TRDD3 matching over 8 bases. Germline matching of the DNA provided the J gene here, since TCRdb leaves it blank. V shed 4 bases, J shed 5 bases, and the junction held 33 bases outside the gene matches. Germline CDR1 is TSWWSYY and CDR2 is QGS. The CDR3 sequence is 23 residues long. This CDR3 is CALGVPSSPFHSTGGRAQDKLIF. The CDR3, as DNA: TGTGCTCTTGGGGTTCCGTCTAGTCCCTTCCACAGTACTGGGGGGCGAGCCCAGGATAAACTCATCTTT.

As to this clone: TCRdb's protein for this DNA is that of a much larger clone and differs from the translation at residue 7, likely a read error; the protein shown is the DNA translation. This chain connects TRDV1 to TRDJ1; the match to TRDD3 covers 13 bases. Matching the DNA to germline supplied the J gene, which TCRdb does not give. Trimming cost V 3 bases and J 3 bases; bases outside gene matches: 16. The CDR3 is 20 residues long. Per germline, CDR1 TSWWSYY and CDR2 QGS. The CDR3 region has the DNA TGTGCTCTTGGGGACGCAATCCCTTACTGGGGGATACGGGGGGCCGATAAACTCATCTTT. This sequence encodes CALGDAIPYWGIRGADKLIF.

This clone came up a few times. TCRdb's protein for this DNA is that of a much larger clone and differs from the translation at residue 18, likely a read error; the protein shown is the DNA translation. V gene TRDV1 combines with J gene TRDJ1, with 10 bases that match TRDD3. No J gene was available from TCRdb, and it was assigned here by a germline match of the DNA. The CDR3 is 25 amino acids. The germline gives CDR1 TSWWSYY, CDR2 QGS. V lost 2 bases to trimming and J lost 0 bases; unmatched junction nucleotides: 30. As DNA, the CDR3 is TGTGCTCTTGGGGAAGAAGTGGGAGTGATCGTCCTAGGGGGGATACGATCCCCGAACACCGATAAACTCATCTTT. Protein: CALGEEVGVIVLGGIRSPNTDKLIF.